A selection of T cell receptor beta chains follows, all from one sample in a study of beta chain features in type 1 diabetes. The protocol was immunoSEQ multiplex PCR, while the TCRdb copy is restricted to in-frame clones and leaves out a portion. The sample consists of 120,000 or so clones, around a sixth of them appearing once. The source material was central memory CD4+ T cells from blood. These receptors all stem from a young man with type 1 diabetes. Both conserved end residues are part of each CDR3. The order of the fields is D gene, V gene, J gene, clone size, CDR3 protein, CDR3 DNA. A D gene is named only where the DNA matches it firmly. A clone size is listed for some rows: how often the clone was seen (once, few, many), or a class if it is expanded.

TRBD2	TRBV13	TRBJ2-7	NA	CASSLGVIAGLQAYEQYF	TGTGCCAGCAGCTTAGGCGTGATAGCGGGTCTACAGGCCTACGAGCAGTACTTC
NA	TRBV6-5	TRBJ2-3	NA	CASSSRVPGTDTQYF	TGTGCCAGCAGTTCCCGTGTCCCGGGCACAGATACGCAGTATTTT
NA	TRBV7-2	TRBJ2-3	few	CASSQADTDTQYF	TGTGCCAGCAGCCAAGCCGACACAGATACGCAGTATTTT
TRBD2	TRBV5-8	TRBJ2-5	few	CASSATGGGRGETQYF	TGTGCCAGCAGCGCGACTGGCGGGGGACGTGGAGAGACCCAGTACTTC
NA	TRBV29-1	TRBJ2-5	NA	CSVERQDIQETQYF	TGCAGCGTTGAAAGGCAGGATATCCAAGAGACCCAGTACTTC
NA	TRBV7-9	TRBJ1-2	NA	CASSRVEGYTF	TGTGCCAGCAGCAGGGTTGAGGGCTACACCTTC
NA	TRBV7-2	TRBJ2-7	few	CASSLGDLTYEQYF	TGTGCCAGCAGCTTGGGGGACCTGACCTACGAGCAGTACTTC
NA	TRBV9	TRBJ2-6	few	CASSEGPSSGANVLTF	TGTGCCAGCAGCGAGGGACCATCCTCTGGGGCCAACGTCCTGACTTTC
TRBD2	TRBV5-6	TRBJ2-1	NA	CASSPGTSGRVEQFF	TGTGCCAGCAGCCCCGGGACTAGCGGGAGAGTTGAGCAGTTCTTC
TRBD2	TRBV7-2	TRBJ2-7	few	CASSLMSLAAYEQYF	TGTGCCAGCAGCTTAATGTCACTAGCGGCCTACGAGCAGTACTTC
NA	TRBV18	TRBJ2-6	NA	CASSEPGDPSGANVLTF	TGTGCCAGCTCGGAACCGGGAGACCCCTCTGGGGCCAACGTCCTGACTTTC
NA	TRBV29-1	TRBJ1-4	few	CSVDSGDGREKLFF	TGCAGCGTTGATTCGGGCGACGGAAGGGAAAAACTGTTTTTT
NA	TRBV28	TRBJ2-1	NA	CASSLNIWTIGEQFF	TGTGCCAGCAGTTTAAACATCTGGACTATCGGTGAGCAGTTCTTC
NA	TRBV30	TRBJ2-1	many	CAWSVGWTTASNEQFF	TGTGCCTGGAGTGTAGGTTGGACTACCGCCAGCAATGAGCAGTTCTTC
TRBD2	TRBV7-2	TRBJ2-7	few	CASSLVVAGVYEQYF	TGTGCCAGCAGCTTAGTCGTAGCGGGAGTCTACGAGCAGTACTTC
TRBD2	TRBV14	TRBJ2-7	few	CASIWREIFDEQYF	TGTGCCAGCATTTGGCGGGAGATATTCGACGAGCAGTACTTC
NA	TRBV7-8	TRBJ2-6	NA	CASSLAAGANVLTF	TGTGCCAGCAGCTTAGCGGCTGGGGCCAACGTCCTGACTTTC
NA	TRBV21-1	TRBJ2-7	few	CASSKALASGTRRSYEQYF	TGTGCCAGCAGCAAAGCGCTTGCATCCGGGACTAGACGCTCCTACGAGCAGTACTTC
NA	TRBV7-2	TRBJ2-4	NA	CASSLLNVGRGKNIQYF	TGTGCCAGCAGCTTACTAAACGTCGGACGGGGAAAAAACATTCAGTACTTC
NA	TRBV9	TRBJ2-3	NA	CASSSRRNTDTQYF	TGTGCCAGCAGCTCGCGGAGAAACACAGATACGCAGTATTTT
TRBD2	TRBV15	TRBJ2-7	NA	CATSRDPGLAGGGYEQYF	TGTGCCACCAGCAGAGATCCGGGACTAGCGGGAGGTGGCTACGAGCAGTACTTC
TRBD1	TRBV7-3	TRBJ2-7	NA	CASSLSGTGYEQYF	TGTGCCAGCAGCTTATCGGGGACAGGGTACGAGCAGTACTTC
NA	TRBV6-6	TRBJ2-1	NA	CASSSGMSSYNEQFF	TGTGCCAGCAGTTCGGGCATGAGCTCCTACAATGAGCAGTTCTTC
NA	TRBV7-2	TRBJ2-7	many	CASSSTGSFSYEQYF	TGTGCCAGCAGCTCGACGGGGTCTTTCTCCTACGAGCAGTACTTC
TRBD1	TRBV7-2	TRBJ2-2	few	CASSPGGQGNTGELFF	TGTGCCAGCAGCCCGGGGGGACAGGGGAACACCGGGGAGCTGTTTTTT
NA	TRBV6-5	TRBJ2-2	few	CASSSHQGLLRELFF	TGTGCCAGCAGTTCCCATCAGGGTCTACTCCGGGAGCTGTTTTTT
TRBD1	TRBV29-1	TRBJ2-1	few	CSVEGQGIGEQFF	TGCAGCGTTGAGGGACAGGGGATCGGGGAGCAGTTCTTC
NA	TRBV9	TRBJ1-1	few	CASSAPESGRTEAFF	TGTGCCAGCAGCGCTCCAGAGTCCGGTCGGACTGAAGCTTTCTTT
TRBD1	TRBV25-1	TRBJ2-1	many	CASSPVTGPGEQFF	TGTGCCAGCAGCCCCGTGACAGGGCCGGGGGAGCAGTTCTTC
NA	TRBV10-3	TRBJ1-3	few	CASSPYGGSGNTIYF	TGTGCCAGCAGTCCCTACGGGGGCTCTGGAAACACCATATATTTT
NA	TRBV27	TRBJ1-2	few	CASSLSGTFYGYTF	TGTGCCAGCAGTTTATCCGGGACCTTCTATGGCTACACCTTC
NA	TRBV5-1	TRBJ2-1	NA	CASRSGMTYNEQFF	TGCGCCAGCAGGTCGGGGATGACCTACAATGAGCAGTTCTTC
NA	TRBV30	TRBJ2-5	NA	CAWSVVLERTQYF	TGTGCCTGGAGTGTAGTCCTAGAGAGGACCCAGTACTTC
NA	TRBV7-9	TRBJ2-7	NA	CASSLGQYEQYF	TGTGCCAGCAGCTTAGGGCAGTACGAGCAGTACTTC
TRBD1	TRBV7-2	TRBJ2-3	NA	CASSPRDRFFPDTQYF	TGTGCCAGCAGCCCTCGGGACAGGTTCTTCCCAGATACGCAGTATTTT
NA	TRBV20-1	TRBJ2-5	few	CSARPWETQYF	TGCAGTGCTAGACCCTGGGAGACCCAGTACTTC
NA	TRBV28	TRBJ2-5	NA	CASTHASQETQYF	TGTGCCAGCACCCATGCCTCTCAAGAGACCCAGTACTTC
NA	TRBV10-3	TRBJ2-5	many	CAITSGGGETQYF	TGTGCCATCACCTCGGGTGGGGGAGAGACCCAGTACTTC
NA	TRBV27	TRBJ2-3	many	CASSLFGGPGDTQYF	TGTGCCAGCAGTTTATTCGGGGGGCCAGGAGATACGCAGTATTTT
TRBD2	TRBV18	TRBJ2-3	NA	CASSPRTSGGADTQYF	TGTGCCAGCTCACCACGGACTAGCGGGGGGGCAGATACGCAGTATTTT
NA	TRBV4-3	TRBJ2-3	NA	CASSQGVGEGADTQYF	TGCGCCAGCAGCCAAGGAGTGGGGGAGGGGGCAGATACGCAGTATTTT
NA	TRBV2	TRBJ2-3	NA	CASSEDTQYF	TGTGCCAGCAGTGAGGATACGCAGTATTTT
NA	TRBV7-2	TRBJ2-1	NA	CASRIGGGFGQFF	TGTGCCAGCAGAATCGGTGGGGGCTTTGGCCAGTTCTTC
NA	TRBV27	TRBJ2-5	few	CARQETQYF	TGTGCCAGACAAGAGACCCAGTACTTC
TRBD1	TRBV30	TRBJ1-1	few	CAWRRQGASRHTEAFF	TGTGCCTGGAGGAGGCAGGGGGCCTCACGGCACACTGAAGCTTTCTTT
NA	TRBV7-3	TRBJ1-1	few	CASSLRMNTEAFF	TGTGCCAGCAGCTTACGGATGAACACTGAAGCTTTCTTT
NA	TRBV30	TRBJ1-2	NA	CAWSTGLTYGYTF	TGTGCCTGGAGCACGGGCCTTACTTATGGCTACACCTTC
NA	TRBV30	TRBJ1-3	NA	CAWSVGRLGNTIYF	TGTGCCTGGAGTGTAGGCAGGCTGGGAAACACCATATATTTT
NA	TRBV30	TRBJ1-2	NA	CAWSLTRGPLNGYTF	TGTGCCTGGAGTCTCACGAGAGGGCCTTTGAATGGCTACACCTTC
TRBD2	TRBV7-2	TRBJ2-3	NA	CASSSGLAGLDTQYF	TGTGCCAGCAGCTCGGGACTAGCGGGGTTAGATACGCAGTATTTT
NA	TRBV6-5	TRBJ1-2	few	CASSYGAEIGYTF	TGTGCCAGCAGTTACGGGGCAGAGATTGGCTACACCTTC
NA	TRBV5-4	TRBJ2-1	few	CASSKTLESNEQFF	TGTGCCAGCAGCAAGACTCTAGAGAGCAATGAGCAGTTCTTC
NA	TRBV18	TRBJ1-2	few	CASSPMGEQTPYGYTF	TGTGCCAGCTCACCAATGGGCGAACAGACTCCCTATGGCTACACCTTC
NA	TRBV30	TRBJ1-6	few	CAWSASNRESPLHF	TGTGCCTGGAGTGCCTCAAACAGGGAGTCACCCCTCCACTTT